What follows is one T cell receptor beta chain and its context. Its specific antigen is unknown. Base qualities are not recorded, but no much larger clone differs from it by a single base. In light of the paper, this sample's time point label describes: cycle 2 day 1 (C2D1) of nivolumab. All trial patients had relapsed after autologous stem cell transplantation, with cohorts A, B and C differing in prior brentuximab vedotin exposure. The trial cohort included fewer than 65 patients with relapsed/refractory classical Hodgkin lymphoma, and each patient had a best overall response of complete response, partial response or progressive disease. Trial patients were treated with single-agent nivolumab in the multi-cohort phase II CheckMate 205 trial. An independent review committee assessed best overall response using the 2007 International Working Group response criteria. Trial PBMCs were obtained immediately prior to nivolumab initiation (C1D1) and on therapy at cycle 2 day 1 and cycle 4 day 1. After peripheral blood was drawn into 8 mL Vacutainer Cell Preparation Tubes, PBMCs were isolated by centrifugation and then cryopreserved.

These data belong to a study of PD-1 blockade in classical Hodgkin lymphoma (TCRdb year 2020). Describing the broader study: Nivolumab dosing was 3 mg/kg intravenously every 2 weeks, continuing until either disease progression or unacceptable toxicity. To define a peripheral blood immune signature of response to PD-1 blockade in classical Hodgkin lymphoma, the study combined TCR beta sequencing with CyTOF. Here is what the overall study found, with its caveats: A significant rise by C4D1 was seen in CD4+ but not CD8+ TCR diversity (p=0.0027 vs p=0.16), with the rise being most apparent in complete responders (p=0.02). Diversity was lower in patients who began nivolumab less than 1 year after ASCT, so these patients were left out of later analyses to avoid confounding by immune reconstitution. Baseline diversity similar to that of newly diagnosed patients was observed in trial patients achieving complete response, whereas significantly lower diversity was observed in partial responders and progressors. The study was restricted to a single clinical trial cohort, and the causes of repertoire differences, possibly disease activity or prior therapy, were left undefined. Baseline TCR diversity was reported as lower in newly diagnosed patients than in healthy donors, and lower still in relapsed/refractory patients.

V and J are truncated by 6 bases and 8 bases respectively, leaving an intervening sequence of 11 bases. The CDR3 starts with the cysteine, ends with the phenylalanine, and has 13 residues. The kept DNA is CDR3 alone, 39 bases in frame from the first base. Based on the germline V gene, the CDR1 and CDR2 sequences are MNHEY and SVGAGI. The Qiagen DNeasy kit was used to extract genomic DNA both from unsorted PBMCs and from the negatively selected CD4+ and CD8+ fractions. TCR beta CDR3 regions were subjected to amplification by immunoSEQ multiplex PCR with primers that anneal to V and J segments. A synthetic immune receptor repertoire was used to minimize amplification bias, and any residual bias was removed computationally once sequencing was done. The study's own analysis went as follows. Repertoire diversity was quantified as the Shannon entropy index using custom Python scripts. The unsorted, CD4+ and CD8+ repertoires were each analyzed separately, with the exception of combined analyses, where CD4+ and CD8+ sequences were merged in silico. Clonal expansion was defined as a frequency increase of at least 2-fold after treatment compared with C1D1, and clones undetected at baseline were assigned a pseudocount of 0.5. Singleton clones were defined as clones with 0 or 1 copy at C1D1, and non-singleton clones were defined as clones with 2 or more copies. Clones expanded in unsorted samples were assigned a CD4+, CD8+ or unknown annotation through matching of protein sequences in sorted samples from the same patient. Diversity changes from C1D1 to C4D1 were tested in paired samples using Wilcoxon tests. What TCRdb holds here is the immuneACCESS table cut down to in-frame rearrangements. Part of the clones is not present; checked against another copy, under half of the missing clones reflect an unresolved V gene, and the others are unexplained. The V and J calls and clone size were taken over from that table, and D and trimming were inferred from the DNA. The sample table lists more than 70,000 clones, about 93% of them with a count of one. The ten largest clones take up under 3% of the sample.

The sequence joins TRBV6-5 to TRBJ1-6, with the D segment identity uncertain. The sequences come from peripheral blood mononuclear cells (PBMCs), collected before the second cycle of nivolumab. The sequence was collected from a human donor with classical Hodgkin lymphoma. The CDR3 reads as follows: CASSAQHYSPLHF. In nucleotides, the sequence is TGTGCCAGCAGCGCCCAACATTATTCACCCCTCCACTTT.